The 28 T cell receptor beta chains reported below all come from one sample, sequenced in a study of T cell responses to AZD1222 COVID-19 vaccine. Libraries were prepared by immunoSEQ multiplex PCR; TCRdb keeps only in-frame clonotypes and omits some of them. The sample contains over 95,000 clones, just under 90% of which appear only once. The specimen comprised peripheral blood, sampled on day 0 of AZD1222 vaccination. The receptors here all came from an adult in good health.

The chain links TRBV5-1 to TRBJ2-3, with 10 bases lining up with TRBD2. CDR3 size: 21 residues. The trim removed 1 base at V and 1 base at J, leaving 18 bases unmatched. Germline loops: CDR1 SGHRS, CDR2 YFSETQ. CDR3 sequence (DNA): TGCGCCAGCAGCTTGCAGAGGACTAGCGGAGGGGGGCTAGGGGGCACAGATACGCAGTATTTT. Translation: CASSLQRTSGGGLGGTDTQYF.

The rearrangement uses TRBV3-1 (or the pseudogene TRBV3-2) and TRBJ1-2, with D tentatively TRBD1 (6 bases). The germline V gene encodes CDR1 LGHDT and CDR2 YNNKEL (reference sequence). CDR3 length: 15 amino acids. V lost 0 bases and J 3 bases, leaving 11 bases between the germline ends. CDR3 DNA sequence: TGTGCCAGCAGCCAAGATGTCCAGGGGTACTATGGCTACACCTTC. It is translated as CASSQDVQGYYGYTF.

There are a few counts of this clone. The CDR3, as DNA: TGTGCCAGCAGCGTCCGGTGGGATGAGCAGTTCTTC. Its protein is CASSVRWDEQFF. V usage is TRBV14 and J usage is TRBJ2-1; D call uncertain. The CDR3 length is 12 residues. Trimming stripped 5 bases from V and 8 bases from J, with 10 bases between. CDR1 is SGHDN, CDR2 FVKESK, per germline.

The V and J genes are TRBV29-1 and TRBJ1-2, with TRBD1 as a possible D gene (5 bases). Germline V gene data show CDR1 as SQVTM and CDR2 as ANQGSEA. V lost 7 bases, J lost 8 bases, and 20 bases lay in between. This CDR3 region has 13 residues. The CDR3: CSAVGASGEGYTF. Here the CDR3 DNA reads TGCAGCGCAGTCGGGGCCAGCGGGGAGGGCTACACCTTC.

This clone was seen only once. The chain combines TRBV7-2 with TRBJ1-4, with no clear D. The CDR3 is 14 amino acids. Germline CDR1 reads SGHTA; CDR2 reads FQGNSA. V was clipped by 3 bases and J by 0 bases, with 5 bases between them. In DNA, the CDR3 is TGTGCCAGCAGCTTCAGGTCAACTAATGAAAAACTGTTTTTT. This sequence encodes CASSFRSTNEKLFF. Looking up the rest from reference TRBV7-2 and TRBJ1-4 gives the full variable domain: GAGVSQSPSNKVTEKGKDVELRCDPISGHTALYWYRQSLGQGLEFLIYFQGNSAPDKSGLPSDRFSAERTGGSVSTLTIQRTQQEDSAVYLCASSFRSTNEKLFFGSGTQLSVL.

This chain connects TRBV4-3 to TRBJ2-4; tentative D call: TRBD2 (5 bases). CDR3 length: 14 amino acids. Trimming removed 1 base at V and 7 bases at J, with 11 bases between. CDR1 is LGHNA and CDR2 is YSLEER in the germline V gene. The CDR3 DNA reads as TGCGCCAGCAGCCAAGGAGGGATAGGGAACATTCAGTACTTC. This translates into CASSQGGIGNIQYF.

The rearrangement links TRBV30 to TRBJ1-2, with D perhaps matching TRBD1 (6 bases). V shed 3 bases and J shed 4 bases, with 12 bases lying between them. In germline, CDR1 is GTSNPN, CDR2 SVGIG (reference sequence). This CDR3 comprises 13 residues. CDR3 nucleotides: TGTGCCTGGAGGCGGGACACCTTCTATGGCTACACCTTC. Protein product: CAWRRDTFYGYTF.

In nucleotides, the CDR3 is TGTGCCAGTAGACTTAGGGGCGCTCCCTCCTACGAGCAGTACTTC. Its translation is CASRLRGAPSYEQYF. The chain combines TRBV19 with TRBJ2-7; TRBD1 might be the D (5 bases). This CDR3 has 15 amino acids. From germline, CDR1 is LNHDA and CDR2 SQIVND (reference sequence). Trimming took 6 bases from V and 0 from J, leaving 15 bases between them.

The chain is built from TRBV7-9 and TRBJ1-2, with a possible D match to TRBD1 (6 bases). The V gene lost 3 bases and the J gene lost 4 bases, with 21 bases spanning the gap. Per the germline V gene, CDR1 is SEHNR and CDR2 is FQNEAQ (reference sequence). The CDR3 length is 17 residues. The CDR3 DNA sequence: TGTGCCAGCAGCTTGGGGGGGGCGCAGGATAATAGCTATGGCTACACCTTC. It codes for CASSLGGAQDNSYGYTF.

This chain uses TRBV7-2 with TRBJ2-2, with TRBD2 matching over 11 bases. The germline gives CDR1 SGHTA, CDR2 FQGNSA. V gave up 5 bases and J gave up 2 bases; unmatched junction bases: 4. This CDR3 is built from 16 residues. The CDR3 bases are TGTGCCAGCAGCGGTAGCGGGAGGGCTAACACCGGGGAGCTGTTTTTT. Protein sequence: CASSGSGRANTGELFF.

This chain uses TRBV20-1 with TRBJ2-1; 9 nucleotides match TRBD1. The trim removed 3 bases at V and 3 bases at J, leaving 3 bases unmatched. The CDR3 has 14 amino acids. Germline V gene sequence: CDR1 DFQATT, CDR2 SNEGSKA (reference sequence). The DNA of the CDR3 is TGCAGTGCTAGTCGGACAGGGGTCTACAATGAGCAGTTCTTC. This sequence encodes CSASRTGVYNEQFF.

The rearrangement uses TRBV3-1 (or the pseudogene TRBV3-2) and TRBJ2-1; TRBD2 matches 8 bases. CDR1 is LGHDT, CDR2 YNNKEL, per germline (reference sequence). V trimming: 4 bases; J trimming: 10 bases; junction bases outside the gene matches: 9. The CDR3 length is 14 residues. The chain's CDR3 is CASSPSGGRGEQFF. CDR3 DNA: TGTGCCAGCAGCCCCTCGGGAGGGCGGGGGGAGCAGTTCTTC.

This CDR3 reads CASSLARLGDTQYF. The CDR3 region has the DNA TGTGCCAGCAGCTTAGCCAGGTTAGGAGATACGCAGTATTTT. The chain carries TRBV11-2 and TRBJ2-3; D unresolved. From germline, CDR1 is SGHAT and CDR2 FQNNGV. Trimming took 1 base from V and 5 from J, leaving 10 bases between them. The CDR3 runs 14 residues.

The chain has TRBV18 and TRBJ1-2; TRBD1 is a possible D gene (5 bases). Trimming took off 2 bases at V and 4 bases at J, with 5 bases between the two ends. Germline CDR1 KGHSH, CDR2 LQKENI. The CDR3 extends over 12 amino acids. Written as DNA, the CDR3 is TGTGCCAGCTCACCAGGGGGCTATGGCTACACCTTC. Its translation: CASSPGGYGYTF.

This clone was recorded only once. The CDR3 loop reads CSGLSQTNTEAFF. CDR3 in DNA: TGCAGCGGTTTATCCCAGACGAACACTGAAGCTTTCTTT. The V call is TRBV29-1, the J call TRBJ1-1; D call uncertain. Germline V gene sequence: CDR1 SQVTM, CDR2 ANQGSEA. Trimming cost V 7 bases and J 1 base, with 13 bases left between them. The CDR3 sequence is 13 residues long.

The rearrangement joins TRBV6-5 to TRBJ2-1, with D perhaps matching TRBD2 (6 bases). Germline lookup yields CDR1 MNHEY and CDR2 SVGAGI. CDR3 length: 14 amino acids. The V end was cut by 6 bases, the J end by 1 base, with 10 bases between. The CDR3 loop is CASRGGGSYNEQFF. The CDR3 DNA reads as TGTGCCAGCAGGGGGGGAGGATCCTACAATGAGCAGTTCTTC.

CDR3 in DNA: TGTGCCAGCAGTTTAGGGAGCCAAGAGACCCAGTACTTC. Residues: CASSLGSQETQYF. The chain employs TRBV28 and TRBJ2-5, with D possibly being TRBD2 (5 bases). Germline CDR1 MDHEN, CDR2 SYDVKM. The germline V and J ends were trimmed by 2 bases and 1 base, with 5 bases remaining between them. The CDR3 totals 13 residues. The entire variable domain, with the rest obtained from reference TRBV28 and TRBJ2-5, is as follows: DVKVTQSSRYLVKRTGEKVFLECVQDMDHENMFWYRQDPGLGLRLIYFSYDVKMKEKGDIPEGYSVSREKKERFSLILESASTNQTSMYLCASSLGSQETQYFGPGTRLLVL.

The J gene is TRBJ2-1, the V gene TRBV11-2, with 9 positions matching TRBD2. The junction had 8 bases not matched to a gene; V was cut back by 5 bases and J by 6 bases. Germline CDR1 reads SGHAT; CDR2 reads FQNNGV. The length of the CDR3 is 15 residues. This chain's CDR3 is CASSPGTSRVNEQFF. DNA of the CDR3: TGTGCCAGCAGCCCGGGGACTAGCAGGGTCAATGAGCAGTTCTTC.

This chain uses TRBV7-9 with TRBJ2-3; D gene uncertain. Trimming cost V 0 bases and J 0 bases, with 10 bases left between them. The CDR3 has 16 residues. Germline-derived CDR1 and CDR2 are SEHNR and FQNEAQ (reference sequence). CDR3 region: CASSLASAASTDTQYF. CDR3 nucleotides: TGTGCCAGCAGCTTAGCGTCGGCGGCTAGCACAGATACGCAGTATTTT.

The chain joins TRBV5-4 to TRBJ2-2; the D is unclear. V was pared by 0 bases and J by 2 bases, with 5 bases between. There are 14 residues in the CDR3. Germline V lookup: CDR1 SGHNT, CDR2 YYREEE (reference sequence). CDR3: CASSLGKNTGELFF. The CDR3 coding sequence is TGTGCCAGCAGCTTGGGGAAAAACACCGGGGAGCTGTTTTTT.

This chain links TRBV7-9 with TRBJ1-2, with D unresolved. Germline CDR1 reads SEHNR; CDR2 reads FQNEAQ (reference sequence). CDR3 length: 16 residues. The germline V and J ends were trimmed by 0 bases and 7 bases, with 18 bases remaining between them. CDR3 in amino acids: CASSLAREQPYGGYTF. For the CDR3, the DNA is TGTGCCAGCAGCTTAGCGAGGGAACAGCCTTATGGTGGCTACACCTTC.

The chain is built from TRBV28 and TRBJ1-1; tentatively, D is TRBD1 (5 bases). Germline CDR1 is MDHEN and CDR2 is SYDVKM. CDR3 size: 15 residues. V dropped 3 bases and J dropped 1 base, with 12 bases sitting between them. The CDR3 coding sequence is TGTGCCAGCAGTTTGCCTCAGGGAAAGAACACTGAAGCTTTCTTT. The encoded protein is CASSLPQGKNTEAFF.

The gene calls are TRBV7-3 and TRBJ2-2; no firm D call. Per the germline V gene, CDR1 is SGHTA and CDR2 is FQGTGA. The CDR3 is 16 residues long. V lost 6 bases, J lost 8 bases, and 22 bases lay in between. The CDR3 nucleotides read TGTGCCAGCAGTAGAGACCGGGCCCTCAAAGGGGGGGAGCTGTTTTTT. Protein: CASSRDRALKGGELFF.

The CDR3 loop reads CASSRGLAGGETQYF. The CDR3 DNA reads TGTGCCAGCAGCAGGGGACTAGCGGGGGGAGAGACCCAGTACTTC. The V and J genes are TRBV5-4 and TRBJ2-5, with 15 nucleotides matching TRBD2. Germline loops: CDR1 SGHNT, CDR2 YYREEE (reference sequence). This CDR3 spans 15 amino acids. Germline trimming cut 4 bases from V and 4 bases from J; bases unmatched to any gene: 2.

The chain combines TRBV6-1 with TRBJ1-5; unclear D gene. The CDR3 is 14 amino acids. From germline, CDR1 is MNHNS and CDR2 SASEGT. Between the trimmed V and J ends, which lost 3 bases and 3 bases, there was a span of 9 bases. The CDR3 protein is CASSDVHVNQPQHF. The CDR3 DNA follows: TGTGCCAGCAGTGATGTGCACGTCAATCAGCCCCAGCATTTT.

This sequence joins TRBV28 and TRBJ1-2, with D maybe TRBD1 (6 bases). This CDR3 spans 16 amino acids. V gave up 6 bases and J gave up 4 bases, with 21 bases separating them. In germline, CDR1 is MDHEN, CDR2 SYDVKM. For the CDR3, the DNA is TGTGCCAGCAGCGTAGGTTTTGGCAGGGGAACCTATGGCTACACCTTC. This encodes CASSVGFGRGTYGYTF.

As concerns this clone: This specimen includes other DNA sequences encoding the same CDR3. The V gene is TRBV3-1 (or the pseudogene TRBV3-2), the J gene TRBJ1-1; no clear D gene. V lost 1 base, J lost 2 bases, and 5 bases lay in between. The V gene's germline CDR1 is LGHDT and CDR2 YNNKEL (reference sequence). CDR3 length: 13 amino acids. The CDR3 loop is CASSQVGNTEAFF. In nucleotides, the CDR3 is TGTGCCAGCAGCCAAGTCGGAAACACTGAAGCTTTCTTT.

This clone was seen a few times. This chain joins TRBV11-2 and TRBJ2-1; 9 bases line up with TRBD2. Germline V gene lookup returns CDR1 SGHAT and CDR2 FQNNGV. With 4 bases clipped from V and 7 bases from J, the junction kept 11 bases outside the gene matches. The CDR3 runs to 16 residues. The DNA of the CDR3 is TGTGCCAGCAGCTCCCCGGCTAGCGGGAAGCAAAATGAGCAGTTCTTC. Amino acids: CASSSPASGKQNEQFF.